A single count supports the clone carrying this T cell receptor (beta chain). Other DNA variants within this sample encode the same CDR3. This entry belongs to a study of blood T cell repertoires in COVID-19. For recovered donors of Cohort 3, there were two negative PCRs, clearance, or symptom resolution. The method was immunoSEQ multiplex PCR; TCRdb's version includes in-frame clones alone and lacks a portion of them. The repertoire holds a few hundred thousand clones, with roughly 87% as singletons. The CDR3 covers 13 residues. V was clipped by 6 bases and J by 6 bases; unmatched bases: 7. The rearrangement uses TRBV12-3 or TRBV12-4 and TRBJ1-1; 7 nucleotides agree with TRBD1. Sequenced: PBMCs or T cells enriched from blood (not recorded which). The clonotype was recovered from a woman under 40 who had recovered from COVID-19. The CDR3, as DNA: TGTGCCAGCAGCCTCCGACAGGGCGCTGAAGCTTTCTTT. This codes for CASSLRQGAEAFF.